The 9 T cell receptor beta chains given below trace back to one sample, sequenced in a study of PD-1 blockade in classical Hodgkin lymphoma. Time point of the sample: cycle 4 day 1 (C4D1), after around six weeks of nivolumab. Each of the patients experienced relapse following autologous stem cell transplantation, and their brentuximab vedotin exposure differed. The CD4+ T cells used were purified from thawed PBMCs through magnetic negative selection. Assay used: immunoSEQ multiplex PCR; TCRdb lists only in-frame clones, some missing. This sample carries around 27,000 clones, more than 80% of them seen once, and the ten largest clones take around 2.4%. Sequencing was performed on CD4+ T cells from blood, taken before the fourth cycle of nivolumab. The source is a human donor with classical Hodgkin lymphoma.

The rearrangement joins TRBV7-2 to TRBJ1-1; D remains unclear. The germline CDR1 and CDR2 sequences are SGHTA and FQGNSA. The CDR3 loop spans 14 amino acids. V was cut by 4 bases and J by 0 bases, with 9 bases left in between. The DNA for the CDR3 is TGTGCCAGCAGCTCTCCTCAACTGAACACTGAAGCTTTCTTT. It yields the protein CASSSPQLNTEAFF. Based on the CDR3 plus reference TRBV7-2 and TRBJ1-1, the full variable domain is GAGVSQSPSNKVTEKGKDVELRCDPISGHTALYWYRQSLGQGLEFLIYFQGNSAPDKSGLPSDRFSAERTGGSVSTLTIQRTQQEDSAVYLCASSSPQLNTEAFFGQGTRLTVV.

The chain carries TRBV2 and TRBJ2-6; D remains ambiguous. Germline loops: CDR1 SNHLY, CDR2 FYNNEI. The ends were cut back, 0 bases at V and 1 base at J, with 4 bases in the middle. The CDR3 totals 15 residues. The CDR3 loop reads CASSEAGSGANVLTF. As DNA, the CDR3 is TGTGCCAGCAGTGAAGCCGGTTCTGGGGCCAACGTCCTGACTTTC. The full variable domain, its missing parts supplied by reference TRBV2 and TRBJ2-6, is EPEVTQTPSHQVTQMGQEVILRCVPISNHLYFYWYRQILGQKVEFLVSFYNNEISEKSEIFDDQFSVERPDGSNFTLKIRSTKLEDSAMYFCASSEAGSGANVLTFGAGSRLTVL.

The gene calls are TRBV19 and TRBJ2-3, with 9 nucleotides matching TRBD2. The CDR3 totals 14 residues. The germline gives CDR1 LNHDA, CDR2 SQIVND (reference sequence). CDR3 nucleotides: TGTGCTGCCTCGGGCGGGAGGGCGACAGATACGCAGTATTTT. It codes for CAASGGRATDTQYF.

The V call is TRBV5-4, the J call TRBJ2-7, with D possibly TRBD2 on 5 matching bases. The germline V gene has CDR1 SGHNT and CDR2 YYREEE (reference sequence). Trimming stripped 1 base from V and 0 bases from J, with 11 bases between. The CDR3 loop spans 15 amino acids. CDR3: CASSLLPGSSYEQYF. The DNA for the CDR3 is TGTGCCAGCAGCTTGTTACCGGGATCCTCCTACGAGCAGTACTTC. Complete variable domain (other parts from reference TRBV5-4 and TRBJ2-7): ETGVTQSPTHLIKTRGQQVTLRCSSQSGHNTVSWYQQALGQGPQFIFQYYREEENGRGNFPPRFSGLQFPNYSSELNVNALELDDSALYLCASSLLPGSSYEQYFGPGTRLTVT.

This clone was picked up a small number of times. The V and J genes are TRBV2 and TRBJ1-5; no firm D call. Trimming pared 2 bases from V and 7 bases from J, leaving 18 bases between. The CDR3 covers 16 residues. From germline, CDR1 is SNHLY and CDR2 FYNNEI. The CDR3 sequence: CASSELRVSPTQPQHF. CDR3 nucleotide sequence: TGTGCCAGCAGTGAACTTCGGGTCTCCCCAACGCAGCCCCAGCATTTT.

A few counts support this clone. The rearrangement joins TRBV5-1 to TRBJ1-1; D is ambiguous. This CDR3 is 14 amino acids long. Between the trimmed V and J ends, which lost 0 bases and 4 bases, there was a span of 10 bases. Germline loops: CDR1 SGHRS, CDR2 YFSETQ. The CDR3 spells CASSLASGGTEAFF. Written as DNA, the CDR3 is TGCGCCAGCAGCTTGGCTTCCGGCGGCACTGAAGCTTTCTTT.

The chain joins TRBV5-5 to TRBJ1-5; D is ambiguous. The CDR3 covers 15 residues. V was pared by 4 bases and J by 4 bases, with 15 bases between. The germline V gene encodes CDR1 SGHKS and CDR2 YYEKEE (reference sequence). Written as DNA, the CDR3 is TGTGCCAGCAGCGGCGGTGGGTTGGGGAATCAGCCCCAGCATTTT. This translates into CASSGGGLGNQPQHF. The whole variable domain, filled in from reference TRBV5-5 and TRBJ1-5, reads DAGVTQSPTHLIKTRGQQVTLRCSPISGHKSVSWYQQVLGQGPQFIFQYYEKEERGRGNFPDRFSARQFPNYSSELNVNALLLGDSALYLCASSGGGLGNQPQHFGDGTRLSIL.

The CDR3 loop is CASSITNRGNTEAFF. The CDR3 DNA follows: TGTGCCAGTAGTATTACTAACAGGGGGAACACTGAAGCTTTCTTT. This chain links TRBV19 with TRBJ1-1, with TRBD1 matching 7 bases. The CDR3 is 15 amino acids. Trimming cost V 3 bases and J 1 base; bases outside gene matches: 5. Germline V gene data show CDR1 as LNHDA and CDR2 as SQIVND (reference sequence). Based on the CDR3 plus reference TRBV19 and TRBJ1-1, the full variable domain is DGGITQSPKYLFRKEGQNVTLSCEQNLNHDAMYWYRQDPGQGLRLIYYSQIVNDFQKGDIAEGYSVSREKKESFPLTVTSAQKNPTAFYLCASSITNRGNTEAFFGQGTRLTVV.

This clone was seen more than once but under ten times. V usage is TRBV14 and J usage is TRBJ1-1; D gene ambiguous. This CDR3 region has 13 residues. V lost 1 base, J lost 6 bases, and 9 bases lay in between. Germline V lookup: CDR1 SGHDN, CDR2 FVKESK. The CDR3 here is CASSQAFYPEAFF. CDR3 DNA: TGTGCCAGCAGCCAAGCGTTTTACCCTGAAGCTTTCTTT.